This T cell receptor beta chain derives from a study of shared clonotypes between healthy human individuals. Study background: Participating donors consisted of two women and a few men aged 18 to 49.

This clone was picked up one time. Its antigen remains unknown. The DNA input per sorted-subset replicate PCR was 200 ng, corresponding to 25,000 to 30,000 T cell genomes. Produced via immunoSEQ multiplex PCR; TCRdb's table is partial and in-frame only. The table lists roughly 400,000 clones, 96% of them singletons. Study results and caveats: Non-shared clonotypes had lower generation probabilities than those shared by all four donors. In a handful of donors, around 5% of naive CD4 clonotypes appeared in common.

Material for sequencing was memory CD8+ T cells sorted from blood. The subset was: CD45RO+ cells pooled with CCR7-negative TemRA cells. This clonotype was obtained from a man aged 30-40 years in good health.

DNA for the CDR3: TGTGCCAGCAGTTACCCCACTAGTCCCGGGGAGCTGTTTTTT. Translating it yields CASSYPTSPGELFF. The chain recombines TRBV6-5 with TRBJ2-2, with D possibly being TRBD2 (5 bases). V dropped 2 bases and J dropped 6 bases, with 10 bases sitting between them. The CDR3 runs to 14 residues. Germline V gene lookup returns CDR1 MNHEY and CDR2 SVGAGI.